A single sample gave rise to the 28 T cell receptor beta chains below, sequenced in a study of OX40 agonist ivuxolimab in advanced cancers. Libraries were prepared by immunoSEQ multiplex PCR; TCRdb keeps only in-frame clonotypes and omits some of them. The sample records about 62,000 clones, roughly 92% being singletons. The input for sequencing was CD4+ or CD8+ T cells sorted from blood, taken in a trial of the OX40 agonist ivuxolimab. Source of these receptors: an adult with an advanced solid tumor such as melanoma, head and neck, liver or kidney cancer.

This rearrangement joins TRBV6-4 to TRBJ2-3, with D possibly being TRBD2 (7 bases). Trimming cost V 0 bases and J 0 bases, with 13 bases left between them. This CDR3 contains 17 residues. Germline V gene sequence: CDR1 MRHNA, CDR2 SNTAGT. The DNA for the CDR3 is TGTGCCAGCAGTGACTCGGGGGGGGCAGGCAGCACAGATACGCAGTATTTT. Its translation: CASSDSGGAGSTDTQYF.

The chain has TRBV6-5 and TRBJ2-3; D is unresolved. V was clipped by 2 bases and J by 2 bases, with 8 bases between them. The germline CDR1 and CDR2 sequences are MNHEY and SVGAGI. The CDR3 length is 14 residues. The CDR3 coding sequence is TGTGCCAGCAGTTACCTGGAAAACACAGATACGCAGTATTTT. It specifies CASSYLENTDTQYF.

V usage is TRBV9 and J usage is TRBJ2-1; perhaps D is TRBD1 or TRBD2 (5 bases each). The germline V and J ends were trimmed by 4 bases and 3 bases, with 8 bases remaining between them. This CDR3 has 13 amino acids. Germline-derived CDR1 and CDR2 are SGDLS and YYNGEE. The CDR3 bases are TGTGCCAGCAGCCCAGGGAGCTACAATGAGCAGTTCTTC. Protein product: CASSPGSYNEQFF.

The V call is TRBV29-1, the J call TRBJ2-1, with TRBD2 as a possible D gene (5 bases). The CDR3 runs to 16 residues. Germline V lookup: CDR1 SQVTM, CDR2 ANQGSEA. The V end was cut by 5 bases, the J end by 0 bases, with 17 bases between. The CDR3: CSVFLREGGSYNEQFF. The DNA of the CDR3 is TGCAGCGTTTTTCTCCGTGAGGGCGGCTCCTACAATGAGCAGTTCTTC.

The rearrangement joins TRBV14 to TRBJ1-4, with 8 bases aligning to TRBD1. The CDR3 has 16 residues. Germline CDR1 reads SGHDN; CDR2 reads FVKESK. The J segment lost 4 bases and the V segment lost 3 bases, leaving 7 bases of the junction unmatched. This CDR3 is CASSHGTGGLNEKLFF. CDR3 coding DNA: TGTGCCAGCAGCCACGGAACAGGGGGACTTAATGAAAAACTGTTTTTT. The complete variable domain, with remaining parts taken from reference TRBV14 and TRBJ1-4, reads EAGVTQFPSHSVIEKGQTVTLRCDPISGHDNLYWYRRVMGKEIKFLLHFVKESKQDESGMPNNRFLAERTGGTYSTLKVQPAELEDSGVYFCASSHGTGGLNEKLFFGSGTQLSVL.

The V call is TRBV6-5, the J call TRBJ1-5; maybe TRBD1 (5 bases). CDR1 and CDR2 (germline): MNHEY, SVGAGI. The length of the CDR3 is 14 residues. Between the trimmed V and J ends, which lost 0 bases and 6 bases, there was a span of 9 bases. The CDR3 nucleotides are TGTGCCAGCAGTTACTCGGAGGGGTTTCAGCCCCAGCATTTT. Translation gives CASSYSEGFQPQHF.

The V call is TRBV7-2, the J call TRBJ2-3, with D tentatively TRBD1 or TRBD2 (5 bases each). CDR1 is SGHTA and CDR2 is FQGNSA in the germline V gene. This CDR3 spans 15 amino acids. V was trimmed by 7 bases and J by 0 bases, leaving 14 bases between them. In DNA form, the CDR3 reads TGTGCCAGCACCTCACCCCGGGACAGCACAGATACGCAGTATTTT. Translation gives CASTSPRDSTDTQYF.

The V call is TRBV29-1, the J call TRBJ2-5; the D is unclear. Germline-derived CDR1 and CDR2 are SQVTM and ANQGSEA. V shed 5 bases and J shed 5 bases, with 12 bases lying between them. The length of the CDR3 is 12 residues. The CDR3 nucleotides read TGCAGCGTTCGACTCGTCGGGGAGACCCAGTACTTC. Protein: CSVRLVGETQYF.

CDR3 amino acids: CASSEDGSENQPQHF. The CDR3 bases are TGTGCCAGCAGTGAAGACGGGAGCGAAAATCAGCCCCAGCATTTT. The chain recombines TRBV6-1 with TRBJ1-5; D call uncertain. CDR1 and CDR2 (germline): MNHNS, SASEGT. The ends were cut back, 1 base at V and 4 bases at J, with 11 bases in the middle. The CDR3 runs 15 residues.

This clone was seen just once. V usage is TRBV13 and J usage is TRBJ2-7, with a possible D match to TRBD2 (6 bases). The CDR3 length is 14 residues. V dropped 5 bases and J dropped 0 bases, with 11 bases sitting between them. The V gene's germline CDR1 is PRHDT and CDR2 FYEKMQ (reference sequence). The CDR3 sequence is CASSPRGSSYEQYF. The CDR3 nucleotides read TGTGCCAGCAGCCCCCGGGGGAGCTCCTACGAGCAGTACTTC.

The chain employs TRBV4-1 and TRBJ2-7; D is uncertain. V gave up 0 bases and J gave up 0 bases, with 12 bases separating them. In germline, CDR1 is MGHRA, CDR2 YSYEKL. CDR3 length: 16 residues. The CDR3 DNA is TGCGCCAGCAGCCAAGATGTAGGCCAGAGCTCCTACGAGCAGTACTTC. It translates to CASSQDVGQSSYEQYF.

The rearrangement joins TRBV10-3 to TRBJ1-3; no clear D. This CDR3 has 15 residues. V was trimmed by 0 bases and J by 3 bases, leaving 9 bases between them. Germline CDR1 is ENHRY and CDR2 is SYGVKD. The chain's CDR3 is CAISESWAGGNTIYF. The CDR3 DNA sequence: TGTGCCATCAGTGAGTCCTGGGCGGGTGGAAACACCATATATTTT.

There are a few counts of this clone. The CDR3: CASSVGTAGELFF. The CDR3 coding sequence is TGTGCCAGCAGCGTAGGTACTGCCGGGGAGCTGTTTTTT. The chain employs TRBV9 and TRBJ2-2; D uncertain. Per germline, CDR1 SGDLS and CDR2 YYNGEE. The V gene lost 0 bases and the J gene lost 6 bases, with 6 bases spanning the gap. The CDR3 runs to 13 residues.

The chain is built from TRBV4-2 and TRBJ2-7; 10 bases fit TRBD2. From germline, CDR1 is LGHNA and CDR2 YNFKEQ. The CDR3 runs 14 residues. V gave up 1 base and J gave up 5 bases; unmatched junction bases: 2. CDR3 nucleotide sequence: TGTGCCAGCAGCCAAGGGCTAGCGGGAGACGAGCAGTACTTC. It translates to CASSQGLAGDEQYF.

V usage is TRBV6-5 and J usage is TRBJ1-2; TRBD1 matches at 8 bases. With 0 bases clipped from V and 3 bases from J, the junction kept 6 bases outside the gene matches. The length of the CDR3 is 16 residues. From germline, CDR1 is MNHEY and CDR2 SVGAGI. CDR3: CASSYSQGAYYYGYTF. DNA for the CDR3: TGTGCCAGCAGTTACTCTCAGGGGGCCTATTACTATGGCTACACCTTC.

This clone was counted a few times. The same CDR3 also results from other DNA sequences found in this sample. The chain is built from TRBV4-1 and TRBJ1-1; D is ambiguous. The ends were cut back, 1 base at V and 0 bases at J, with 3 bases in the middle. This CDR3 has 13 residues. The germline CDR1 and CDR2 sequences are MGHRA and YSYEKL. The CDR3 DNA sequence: TGCGCCAGCAGCCAAGTACTGAACACTGAAGCTTTCTTT. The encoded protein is CASSQVLNTEAFF.

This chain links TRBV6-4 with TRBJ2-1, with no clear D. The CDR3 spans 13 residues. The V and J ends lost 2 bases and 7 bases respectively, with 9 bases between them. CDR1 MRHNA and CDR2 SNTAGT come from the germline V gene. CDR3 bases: TGTGCCAGCAGTGACGACGACAAAAATGAGCAGTTCTTC. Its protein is CASSDDDKNEQFF.

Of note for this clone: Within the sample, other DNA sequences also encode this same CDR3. Written as DNA, the CDR3 is TGCGCCAGCAGCTTGTTGGCGGGGAACACCGGGGAGCTGTTTTTT. Amino acid sequence: CASSLLAGNTGELFF. The chain carries TRBV5-1 and TRBJ2-2; maybe TRBD2 (5 bases). The CDR3 totals 15 residues. Trimming removed 1 base from V and 1 base from J, with 8 bases in between. In germline, CDR1 is SGHRS, CDR2 YFSETQ.

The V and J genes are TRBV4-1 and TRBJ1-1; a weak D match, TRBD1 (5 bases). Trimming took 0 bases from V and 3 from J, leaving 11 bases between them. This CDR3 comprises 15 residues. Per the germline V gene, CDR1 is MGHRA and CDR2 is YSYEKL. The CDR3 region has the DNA TGCGCCAGCAGCCAAGACGCTGGGGCTGACACTGAAGCTTTCTTT. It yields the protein CASSQDAGADTEAFF.

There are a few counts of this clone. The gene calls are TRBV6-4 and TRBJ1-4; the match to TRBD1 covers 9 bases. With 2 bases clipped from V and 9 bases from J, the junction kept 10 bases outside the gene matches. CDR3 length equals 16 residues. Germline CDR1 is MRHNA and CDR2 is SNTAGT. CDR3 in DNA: TGTGCCAGCAGTGACGATGCCGGGACAGGGCCGAAAAAACTGTTTTTT. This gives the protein CASSDDAGTGPKKLFF.

This chain's CDR3 is CASSIWTSVRYTF. The CDR3 region has the DNA TGTGCCAGTAGTATCTGGACATCTGTCCGCTACACCTTC. This chain links TRBV19 with TRBJ1-2; D perhaps matches TRBD1 (5 bases). The CDR3 has 13 residues. The V and J ends lost 3 bases and 9 bases respectively, with 14 bases between them. Germline V CDR1 and CDR2: LNHDA, SQIVND (reference sequence).

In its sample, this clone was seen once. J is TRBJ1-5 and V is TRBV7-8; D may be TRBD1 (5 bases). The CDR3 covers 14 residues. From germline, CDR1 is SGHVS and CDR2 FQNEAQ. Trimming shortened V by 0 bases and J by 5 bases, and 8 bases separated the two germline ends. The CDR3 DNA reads TGTGCCAGCAGCTTAGCTCAGGGTGATCAGCCCCAGCATTTT. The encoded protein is CASSLAQGDQPQHF.

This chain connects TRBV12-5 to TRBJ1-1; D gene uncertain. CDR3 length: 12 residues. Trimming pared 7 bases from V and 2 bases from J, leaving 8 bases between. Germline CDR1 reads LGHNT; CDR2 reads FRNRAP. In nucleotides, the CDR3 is TGTGCTAGTGCCTACAGTAACACTGAAGCTTTCTTT. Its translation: CASAYSNTEAFF.

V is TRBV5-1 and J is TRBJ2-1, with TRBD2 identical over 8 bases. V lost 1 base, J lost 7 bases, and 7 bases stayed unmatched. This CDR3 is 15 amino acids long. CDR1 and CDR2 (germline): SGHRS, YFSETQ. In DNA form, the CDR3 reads TGCGCCAGCAGCTTGTTTAGCGGGAACCATAATGAGCAGTTCTTC. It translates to CASSLFSGNHNEQFF.

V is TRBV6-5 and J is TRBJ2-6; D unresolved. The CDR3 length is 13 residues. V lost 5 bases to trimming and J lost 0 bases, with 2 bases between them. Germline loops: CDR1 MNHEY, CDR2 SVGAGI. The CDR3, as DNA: TGTGCCAGCAGTGGCTCTGGGGCCAACGTCCTGACTTTC. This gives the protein CASSGSGANVLTF.

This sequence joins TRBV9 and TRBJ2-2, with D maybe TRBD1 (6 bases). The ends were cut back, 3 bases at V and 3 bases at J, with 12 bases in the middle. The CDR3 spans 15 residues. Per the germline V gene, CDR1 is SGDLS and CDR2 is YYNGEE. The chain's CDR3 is CASSARTVDTGELFF. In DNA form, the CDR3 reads TGTGCCAGCAGCGCAAGGACAGTTGACACCGGGGAGCTGTTTTTT.

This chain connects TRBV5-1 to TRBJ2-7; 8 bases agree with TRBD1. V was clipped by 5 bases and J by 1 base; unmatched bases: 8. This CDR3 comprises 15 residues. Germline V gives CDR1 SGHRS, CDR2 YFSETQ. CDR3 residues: CASRERTGRSYEQYF. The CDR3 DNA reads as TGCGCCAGCAGAGAAAGGACAGGGCGGTCCTACGAGCAGTACTTC.

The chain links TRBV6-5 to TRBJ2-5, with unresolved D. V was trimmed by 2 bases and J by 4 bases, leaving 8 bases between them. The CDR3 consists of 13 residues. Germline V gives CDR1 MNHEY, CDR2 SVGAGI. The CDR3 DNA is TGTGCCAGCAGTTACGACCAAGGAGAGACCCAGTACTTC. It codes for CASSYDQGETQYF.